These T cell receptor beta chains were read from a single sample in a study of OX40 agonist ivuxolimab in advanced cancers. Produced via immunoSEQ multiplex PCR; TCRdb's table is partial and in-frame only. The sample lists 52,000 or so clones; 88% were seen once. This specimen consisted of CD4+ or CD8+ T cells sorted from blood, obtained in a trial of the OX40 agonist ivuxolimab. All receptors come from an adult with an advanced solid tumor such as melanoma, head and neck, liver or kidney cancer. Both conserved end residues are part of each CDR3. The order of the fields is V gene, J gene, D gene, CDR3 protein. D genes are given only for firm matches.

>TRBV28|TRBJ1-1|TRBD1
CASTSWTGNTEAFF
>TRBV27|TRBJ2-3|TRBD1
CASSLKGGADTQYF
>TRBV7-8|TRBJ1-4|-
CASSLRGGYNEKLFF
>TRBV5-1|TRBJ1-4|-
CASSLDGPEDEKLFF
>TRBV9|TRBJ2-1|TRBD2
CASSDKTSGNPREQFF
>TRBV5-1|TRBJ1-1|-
CASSLGVDTEAFF
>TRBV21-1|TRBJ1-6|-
CASSTTQGLHNSPLHF
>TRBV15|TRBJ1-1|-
CATSRDSGTEAFF
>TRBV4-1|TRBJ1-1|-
CASSQVGGNTEAFF
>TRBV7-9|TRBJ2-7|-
CASSFGGGALWEQYF
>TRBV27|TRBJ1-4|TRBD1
CASSTAGGMQKLFF